The entry that follows covers one TCR beta chain sequence. The antigen remains undetermined. Described time point: pre-treatment baseline. Germline V CDR1 and CDR2: LNHNV, YYDKDF (reference sequence). Trimming took 0 bases from V and 4 from J, leaving 12 bases between them. This CDR3 region has 15 residues. The data were produced by immunoSEQ multiplex PCR, yet TCRdb's version contains in-frame clones alone and is incomplete. The table includes fewer than 25,000 clones, under 90% detected once. The sample originates from a study of blood T cell dynamics during melanoma immunotherapy. Study observations and caveats: Unlike progressors, later disease-control patients had W3 repertoires gaining clonality or diversity.

The J gene is TRBJ1-2, the V gene TRBV15; D unclear. The TCR originated in a human donor with melanoma. The specimen comprised blood, sampled from a patient treated with checkpoint blockade. The CDR3 sequence is CATSRDRGPFYGYTF. The CDR3 DNA follows: TGTGCCACCAGCAGAGATAGAGGGCCCTTCTATGGCTACACCTTC. The full variable domain, completed using reference TRBV15 and TRBJ1-2, is DAMVIQNPRYQVTQFGKPVTLSCSQTLNHNVMYWYQQKSSQAPKLLFHYYDKDFNNEADTPDNFQSRRPNTSFCFLDIRSPGLGDTAMYLCATSRDRGPFYGYTFGSGTRLTVV.